This T cell receptor (beta chain) was identified during a study of breast tumors, draining lymph nodes, adjacent tissues. Points from the study as a whole: Tumor TCR diversity was below lymph nodes but above nontumor tissue. Luminal-like breast cancer showed significantly greater tumor-nontumor repertoire similarity than basal-like breast cancer did. The data were judged consistent with most tumor T cells coming from lymph node and expanding in tumor.

One entry per CDR3 protein results from TCRdb running MiXCR on the multiplex PCR reads. The profile covers over 200,000 distinct CDR3 sequences, with 32% appearing a single time and more than 1.3% taken by the ten largest. This CDR3 has 14 amino acids. Germline assignment: CDR1 SGHDN and CDR2 FVKESK. V lost 1 base and J lost 3, with 9 bases in between. Samples came from axillary lymph nodes draining the breast cancer. This clonotype has at least ten counts. Its antigen is not identified. The material sequenced was axillary lymph node tissue. The chain links TRBV14 to TRBJ1-2; a possible D gene is TRBD1 (6 bases). The TCR comes from a female donor with breast cancer. Some clones in this sample may be carry-over from other donors' samples. In nucleotides, the CDR3 is TGTGCCAGCAGCCAAGCGGCAGGGGACTATGGCTACACCTTC. The encoded protein is CASSQAAGDYGYTF. The whole variable domain, filled in from reference TRBV14 and TRBJ1-2, reads EAGVTQFPSHSVIEKGQTVTLRCDPISGHDNLYWYRRVMGKEIKFLLHFVKESKQDESGMPNNRFLAERTGGTYSTLKVQPAELEDSGVYFCASSQAAGDYGYTFGSGTRLTVV.